This is a list of T cell receptor beta chains from one sample in a study of T cells expressing NK-cell markers. From the 5' RACE reads, TCRdb lists one entry per CDR3 protein and no DNA. The listing records 400,000 to 550,000 distinct CDR3 sequences. The sample comprised blood T cells: a sorted CD56 or NKG2C T cell subset, CD4+ or CD8+ T cells, or bulk PBMC T cells (not recorded which). All receptors derive from a woman between 18 and 70 years old in good health. Each CDR3 is given with its conserved first and last residue. Each record gives: J gene, V gene, CDR3 protein.

TRBJ2-5 TRBV29-1 CSVGVSGGQETQYF
TRBJ2-3 TRBV7-9 CASSLGGSNADTQYF
TRBJ2-1 TRBV5-5 CASSLVGREFSYNEQFF
TRBJ2-3 TRBV5-1 CASSFPSATDTQYF
TRBJ2-1 TRBV12-3/TRBV12-4 CASTDGKTSSPDEQFF
TRBJ2-7 TRBV15 CATSRAGDIYEQYF
TRBJ2-5 TRBV12-3/TRBV12-4 CASSLGQTGGPRETQYF
TRBJ2-2 TRBV9 CASSTTSGGPNTGELFF
TRBJ2-5 TRBV14 CASSHGLAGATETQYF
TRBJ2-1 TRBV3-1 CASSHDSGASYNEQFF
TRBJ2-5 TRBV10-3 CAISETQGTQETRYF
TRBJ2-3 TRBV7-2 CASSPRVSSTDTQYF
TRBJ1-1 TRBV5-4 CASRISGMVNTEAFF
TRBJ2-4 TRBV7-8 CASSLVEGENIQYF
TRBJ2-2 TRBV5-1 CASSLQGTSTGELFF
TRBJ2-1 TRBV20-1 CSGQGDNEQFF
TRBJ1-1 TRBV20-1 CSARGLTANTEAFF
TRBJ2-1 TRBV5-1 CASSLVAGPRNEQFF
TRBJ2-5 TRBV29-1 CSVDKGGTQETQYF
TRBJ2-1 TRBV20-1 CSARGTTRPRRDEQFF
TRBJ2-3 TRBV12-3/TRBV12-4 CASSLRLAGAQDTQYF
TRBJ2-7 TRBV6-2/TRBV6-3 CASLRTASYEQYF